This TCR beta chain is drawn from a study of STAT5B mutations in CD4+ large granular lymphocyte leukemia. As regards this clone: Its target is unknown.

Study-level points and caveats: Higher CD4+ than CD8+ T-LGLL clonality might reflect small sample size. TRBV06-family usage was enriched in top patient clones (8/27) versus controls (2/35). No patients shared main leukemic clonotypes, though around 25% appeared at low frequency elsewhere.

Germline V gene lookup returns CDR1 MNHEY and CDR2 SMNVEV (reference sequence). The CDR3 runs to 12 residues. Trimming stripped 8 bases from V and 9 bases from J, with 15 bases between. The survey-level immunoSEQ assay was used. Only in-frame clones appear in the TCRdb table, and some are missing; sequencing was by immunoSEQ multiplex PCR. The sample has 30,000 to 35,000 clones; around four fifths are singletons. The chain has TRBV27 and TRBJ2-3; the D is unclear. Sequencing input: CD4+ T cells from blood buffy coats. The source is a human donor in good health. The CDR3 coding sequence is TGTGCCAGCCAAATTCAGCAAGGCACGCAGTATTTT. Translating gives CASQIQQGTQYF.